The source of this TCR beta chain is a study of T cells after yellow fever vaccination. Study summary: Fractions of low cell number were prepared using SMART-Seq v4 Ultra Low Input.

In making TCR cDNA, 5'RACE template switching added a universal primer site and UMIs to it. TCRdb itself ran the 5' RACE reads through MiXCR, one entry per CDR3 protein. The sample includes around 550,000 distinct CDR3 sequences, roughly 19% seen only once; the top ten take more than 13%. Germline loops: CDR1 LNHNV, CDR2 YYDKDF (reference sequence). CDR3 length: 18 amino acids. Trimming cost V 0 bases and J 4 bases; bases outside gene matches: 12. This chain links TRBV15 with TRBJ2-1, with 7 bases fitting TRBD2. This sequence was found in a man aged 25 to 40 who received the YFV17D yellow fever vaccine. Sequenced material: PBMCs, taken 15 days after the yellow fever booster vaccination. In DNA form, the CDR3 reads TGTGCCACCAGCAGAGATCCTGGCGGGAGATCGATATACAATGAGCAGTTCTTC. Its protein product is CATSRDPGGRSIYNEQFF.